Each of the 20 T cell receptor beta chains below was sequenced from the same sample in a study of T cell repertoires in cytomegalovirus infection. TCRdb re-analysed the reads in MiXCR, keeping a single row per CDR3 protein. The sample holds over 90,000 distinct CDR3 sequences, 15% to 20% seen once. The material sequenced was PBMCs. The receptors come from a human donor in good health (CMV status not recorded). Some clones in this sample may be carry-over from other donors' samples.

To note about this clonotype: Just one base apart from a much larger clone, this may be a read error. This sequence joins TRBV7-6 and TRBJ1-6; no reliable D call. V was clipped by 5 bases and J by 9 bases, with 20 bases between them. The CDR3 sequence is 16 residues long. CDR1 is SGHVS and CDR2 is FNYEAQ in the germline V gene. The CDR3 sequence is CASSGVFGREGSPLHF. The CDR3 coding sequence is TGTGCCAGCAGCGGTGTGTTCGGGAGGGAGGGTTCACCCCTCCACTTT.

At least ten counts were recorded for this clonotype. CDR3 region: CASSSTNRGPTYNEQFF. The CDR3 bases are TGTGCCAGCAGTTCAACAAACAGGGGGCCGACCTACAATGAGCAGTTCTTC. The chain links TRBV12-3 or TRBV12-4 to TRBJ2-1, with 9 bases fitting TRBD1. The CDR3 contains 17 residues. After removal of 4 bases from V and 2 bases from J, the junction contained 9 bases not matched to a gene.

Regarding this clonotype: It may be a read error: a sequence one base away is much more abundant. The V call is TRBV7-8, the J call TRBJ2-7; D call uncertain. V was pared by 0 bases and J by 2 bases, with 8 bases between. CDR1 and CDR2 (germline): SGHVS, FQNEAQ. This CDR3 is 14 amino acids long. In nucleotides, the CDR3 is TGTGCCAGCAGCTTAGCCGCAGGAGCCTACGAGCAGTACTTC. This encodes CASSLAAGAYEQYF.

This clonotype came up many times. This chain links TRBV7-2 with TRBJ1-5, with D tentatively TRBD1 (5 bases). Germline V CDR1 and CDR2: SGHTA, FQGNSA. The V gene lost 1 base and the J gene lost 2 bases, with 15 bases spanning the gap. This CDR3 comprises 17 residues. The chain's CDR3 is CASSLESGTKGNQPQHF. CDR3 coding DNA: TGTGCCAGCAGCTTAGAATCAGGGACGAAGGGCAATCAGCCCCAGCATTTT.

This clonotype was counted between two and nine times. This chain joins TRBV5-1 and TRBJ2-7; 8 bases match TRBD1. The CDR3 covers 15 residues. Germline V gene data show CDR1 as SGHRS and CDR2 as YFSETQ. Unmatched junction bases numbered 11, after V lost 4 bases and J lost 5 bases. CDR3 bases: TGCGCCAGCAGCCTAGGACAGGGCGGATTGAACGAGCAGTACTTC. This codes for CASSLGQGGLNEQYF.

This chain connects TRBV20-1 to TRBJ1-1; no reliable D call. This CDR3 has 13 residues. V was trimmed by 5 bases and J by 0 bases, leaving 10 bases between them. Per the germline V gene, CDR1 is DFQATT and CDR2 is SNEGSKA (reference sequence). The CDR3 DNA reads as TGCAGTGCTCTCCCTGGGGTGAACACTGAAGCTTTCTTT. Protein: CSALPGVNTEAFF.

The V gene is TRBV4-2, the J gene TRBJ2-2; 8 positions agree with TRBD2. CDR3 length: 14 amino acids. Germline CDR1 and CDR2: LGHNA and YNFKEQ. V trimming: 5 bases; J trimming: 5 bases; junction bases outside the gene matches: 4. Here the CDR3 reads CASSSRGGTGELFF. As DNA, the CDR3 is TGTGCCAGCAGCTCCCGGGGGGGGACCGGGGAGCTGTTTTTT.

The gene calls are TRBV5-1 and TRBJ2-5; 7 nucleotides match TRBD1. The germline gives CDR1 SGHRS, CDR2 YFSETQ. This CDR3 spans 14 amino acids. V shed 4 bases and J 1 base; nucleotides not matched to a gene: 4. The CDR3 is CASSPGTVQETQYF. For the CDR3, the DNA is TGCGCCAGCAGCCCCGGGACAGTCCAAGAGACCCAGTACTTC.

This rearrangement joins TRBV11-2 to TRBJ1-1; TRBD1 might be the D (6 bases). The CDR3 loop spans 16 amino acids. Germline values: CDR1 SGHAT, CDR2 FQNNGV. Trimming stripped 6 bases from V and 5 bases from J, with 22 bases between. CDR3 amino acids: CASRKGGSTGRTEAFF. CDR3 nucleotides: TGTGCCAGCAGAAAGGGGGGTTCTACAGGGAGGACTGAAGCTTTCTTT.

This clonotype was counted at least ten times. The V and J genes are TRBV19 and TRBJ2-1; perhaps D is TRBD1 or TRBD2 (5 bases each). Germline V CDR1 and CDR2: LNHDA, SQIVND (reference sequence). Trimming left V 1 base short and J 7 bases short, with 14 bases between. The CDR3 runs 15 residues. CDR3 bases: TGTGCCAGTAGTATAGTTCACCGGGGCCCTAATGAGCAGTTCTTC. As protein: CASSIVHRGPNEQFF.

The rearrangement links TRBV6-6 to TRBJ2-5; tentatively, D is TRBD2 (5 bases). Trimming left V 5 bases short and J 5 bases short, with 15 bases between. Per germline, CDR1 MNHNY and CDR2 SVGAGI (reference sequence). The CDR3 is 14 amino acids. The CDR3 reads CASSLRTVGETQYF. The CDR3 nucleotides read TGTGCCAGCAGTCTCAGGACTGTTGGGGAGACCCAGTACTTC.

A word on this clonotype: This sequence may be a read error, since a much larger clone differs from it by one base. J is TRBJ1-1 and V is TRBV12-3 or TRBV12-4; perhaps TRBD1 as D (5 bases). This CDR3 region has 14 residues. The CDR3 DNA reads TGTGACAGCAGTTCTGGGAGATGGGGCGCTGAAGCTTTCTTT. Translation: CDSSSGRWGAEAFF.

The J gene is TRBJ1-3, the V gene TRBV6-6, with TRBD1 as a possible D gene (6 bases). Germline V CDR1 and CDR2: MNHNY, SVGAGI (reference sequence). The CDR3 spans 14 residues. V was shortened by 7 bases and J by 2 bases, with 12 bases between the two germline ends. The CDR3 sequence: CASILSGAGNTIYF. CDR3 coding DNA: TGTGCCAGCATCTTATCAGGGGCTGGAAACACCATATATTTT.

The V call is TRBV20-1, the J call TRBJ1-2; D call uncertain. Trimming pared 7 bases from V and 7 bases from J, leaving 10 bases between. CDR1 DFQATT and CDR2 SNEGSKA come from the germline V gene (reference sequence). The CDR3 is 10 residues long. The CDR3 nucleotides read TGCAGTGGTGGCGAGCGTGGCTACACCTTC. It is translated as CSGGERGYTF.

This clonotype has a handful of counts. J is TRBJ2-3 and V is TRBV29-1, with TRBD1 matching over 10 bases. V lost 4 bases and J lost 0; bases outside the gene matches: 10. The germline gives CDR1 SQVTM, CDR2 ANQGSEA. This CDR3 has 17 residues. The CDR3 spells CSVAGGDRGPSTDTQYF. The CDR3 nucleotides read TGCAGCGTTGCGGGGGGGGACAGGGGACCTAGCACAGATACGCAGTATTTT.

This chain uses TRBV14 with TRBJ2-7, with 9 bases identical to TRBD2. CDR1 is SGHDN, CDR2 FVKESK, per germline. V shed 4 bases and J 1 base; nucleotides not matched to a gene: 5. This CDR3 is built from 15 residues. The CDR3 nucleotides are TGTGCCAGCAGCCCGCAGCGGGGGGTTTCCTACGAGCAGTACTTC. Translation: CASSPQRGVSYEQYF.

This clonotype has more than one count but fewer than ten. The chain links TRBV12-3 or TRBV12-4 to TRBJ2-7, with no clear D. CDR3 length equals 12 residues. Trimming shortened V by 2 bases and J by 3 bases, and 5 bases separated the two germline ends. CDR3 sequence reads: CASSLPGYEQYF. CDR3 DNA: TGTGCCAGCAGTTTACCCGGCTACGAGCAGTACTTC.

At least ten counts were recorded for this clonotype. This chain links TRBV6-2 or TRBV6-3 with TRBJ2-1, with 7 bases aligning to TRBD1. The CDR3 consists of 14 residues. CDR1 and CDR2 from the germline V gene are MNHEY and SVGEGT. V was pared by 11 bases and J by 4 bases, with 11 bases of the junction left unmatched. The CDR3: CAVSSGTAYNEQFF. CDR3 DNA sequence: TGTGCCGTCTCGTCCGGGACAGCTTACAATGAGCAGTTCTTC.

This clonotype occurred many times. The V call is TRBV29-1, the J call TRBJ2-3, with D perhaps TRBD1 or TRBD2 (5 bases each). Between the trimmed V and J ends, which lost 0 bases and 4 bases, there was a span of 8 bases. CDR1 and CDR2 from the germline V gene are SQVTM and ANQGSEA. CDR3 length: 13 residues. CDR3: CSVEDRGADTQYF. CDR3 coding DNA: TGCAGCGTTGAAGATCGAGGGGCAGATACGCAGTATTTT.

The chain carries TRBV11-3 and TRBJ2-3; 11 bases are a match to TRBD1. Germline loops: CDR1 SGHNT, CDR2 YENEEA. V was clipped by 5 bases and J by 4 bases; unmatched bases: 5. The CDR3 spans 15 residues. CDR3 loop: CASSVRTGGSDTQYF. In nucleotides, the CDR3 is TGTGCCAGCAGCGTCCGGACAGGGGGCTCAGATACGCAGTATTTT.